This T cell receptor beta chain was profiled in a study of neoadjuvant nivolumab and ipilimumab in lung cancer. On the study more broadly: Nivolumab 3 mg/kg was given days 1, 15 and 29, plus ipilimumab 1 mg/kg day 1 in combination. Study conclusions and caveats: From pretherapy to surgery, tumor richness and clonality rose with dual therapy.

Sequenced by immunoSEQ multiplex PCR; TCRdb stores in-frame clones only, minus some. The sample yields over 7,000 clones, about 87% seen once. J lost 1 base, V lost 7 bases, and 7 bases had no gene match. The CDR3 loop spans 15 amino acids. Germline V gene lookup returns CDR1 MDHEN and CDR2 SYDVKM. Details on this clone: Antigen specificity is unknown.

J is TRBJ1-5 and V is TRBV28; the match to TRBD1 covers 7 bases. This material consisted of tumor tissue, taken after neoadjuvant nivolumab, alone or with ipilimumab, at or shortly before surgery. The TCR was taken from an adult with non-small cell lung cancer. CDR3 in DNA: TGTGCCAGCATACTGGGACAGAGGAGCAATCAGCCCCAGCATTTT. The encoded protein is CASILGQRSNQPQHF.